These 10 T cell receptor beta chains share one sample of origin, sequenced in a study of cytomegalovirus exposure and HLA in healthy donors. The PCR employed 60 Vbeta primers together with 13 Jbeta primers. Using immunoSEQ multiplex PCR, the repertoire was profiled, and TCRdb retains in-frame clones only, with some absent. This table has 150,000 to 200,000 clones, over 80% appearing once. The material sequenced was PBMCs. The receptors originated from a middle-aged man in good health and CMV-seronegative.

This sequence joins TRBV5-1 and TRBJ2-3; 7 bases map to TRBD2. J was trimmed by 1 base and V by 4 bases; bases with no gene match: 9. The CDR3 totals 16 residues. CDR1 is SGHRS and CDR2 is YFSETQ in the germline V gene. The CDR3 spells CASSVGTTRGTDTQYF. The CDR3 DNA reads as TGCGCCAGCAGCGTAGGGACTACCCGAGGCACAGATACGCAGTATTTT. The full variable domain, with the rest looked up from reference TRBV5-1 and TRBJ2-3, is KAGVTQTPRYLIKTRGQQVTLSCSPISGHRSVSWYQQTPGQGLQFLFEYFSETQRNKGNFPGRFSGRQFSNSRSEMNVSTLELGDSALYLCASSVGTTRGTDTQYFGPGTRLTVL.

This chain links TRBV19 with TRBJ1-4, with 8 bases matching TRBD1. Unmatched junction bases numbered 4, after V lost 10 bases and J lost 3 bases. This CDR3 comprises 13 residues. CDR1 and CDR2 from the germline V gene are LNHDA and SQIVND (reference sequence). In DNA form, the CDR3 reads TGTGCCACCCGACAGGGGTCTAATGAAAAACTGTTTTTT. It translates to CATRQGSNEKLFF.

Regarding this clone: One junction end disagrees with the germline gene, perhaps due to a read error. V gene TRBV7-9 combines with J gene TRBJ1-2; D remains unclear. The CDR3 runs to 12 residues. Per germline, CDR1 SEHNR and CDR2 FQNEAQ (reference sequence). The DNA for the CDR3 is TGTTCCAGCAGCTTATTGCGGTATGGCTACACCTTC. It specifies CSSSLLRYGYTF.

This chain links TRBV6-1 with TRBJ1-4; possible D gene TRBD1, 6 bases. V lost 2 bases to trimming and J lost 8 bases, with 15 bases between them. Germline CDR1 is MNHNS and CDR2 is SASEGT. The CDR3 spans 15 residues. The chain's CDR3 is CASSELRERGEKLFF. The DNA for the CDR3 is TGTGCCAGCAGTGAATTGAGGGAGAGGGGGGAAAAACTGTTTTTT.

This clone appeared once. This CDR3 reads CASSQDGDRATYQPQHF. The CDR3 bases are TGTGCCAGCAGCCAAGACGGGGACAGGGCCACATATCAGCCCCAGCATTTT. The J gene is TRBJ1-5, the V gene TRBV14, with 9 bases aligning to TRBD1. CDR1 SGHDN and CDR2 FVKESK come from the germline V gene. This CDR3 comprises 17 residues. V was clipped by 0 bases and J by 5 bases; unmatched bases: 8.

This CDR3 is CASSPVTSNTGELFF. Here the CDR3 DNA reads TGTGCCAGCTCACCAGTGACTAGCAACACCGGGGAGCTGTTTTTT. The rearrangement joins TRBV18 to TRBJ2-2, with 7 bases aligning to TRBD2. This CDR3 spans 15 amino acids. The germline gives CDR1 KGHSH, CDR2 LQKENI. Losses at the gene ends were 2 bases for V and 2 bases for J; bases not matched to a gene: 2.

This clone was seen a few times. The chain links TRBV15 to TRBJ1-1, with 7 bases aligning to TRBD1. Germline V gene sequence: CDR1 LNHNV, CDR2 YYDKDF (reference sequence). The CDR3 totals 14 residues. Trimming cost V 2 bases and J 4 bases; bases outside gene matches: 4. The chain's CDR3 is CATSRPGQSTEAFF. The CDR3 region has the DNA TGTGCCACCAGCAGACCGGGACAGAGCACTGAAGCTTTCTTT.

This clone was observed once. This chain connects TRBV18 to TRBJ2-1; D call uncertain. CDR3 length equals 11 residues. Trimming took off 3 bases at V and 8 bases at J, with 5 bases between the two ends. Germline loops: CDR1 KGHSH, CDR2 LQKENI. CDR3 loop: CASSPRDEQFF. CDR3 nucleotide sequence: TGTGCCAGCTCACCCCGCGATGAGCAGTTCTTC.

The V and J genes are TRBV6-6 and TRBJ1-1; 8 bases are a match to TRBD1. Germline assignment: CDR1 MNHNY and CDR2 SVGAGI (reference sequence). V lost 7 bases to trimming and J lost 5 bases; unmatched junction nucleotides: 15. This CDR3 contains 16 residues. Written as DNA, the CDR3 is TGTGCCAGCATCAAAGTCCCGGGACAGGAAGTAACTGAAGCTTTCTTT. Translation gives CASIKVPGQEVTEAFF.

The chain is built from TRBV18 and TRBJ2-2; maybe TRBD2 (7 bases). In germline, CDR1 is KGHSH, CDR2 LQKENI. V gave up 0 bases and J gave up 7 bases, with 15 bases separating them. CDR3 length: 16 amino acids. DNA of the CDR3: TGTGCCAGCTCACCACCGGGGGGGCCAGTTGGCGGGGAGCTGTTTTTT. This codes for CASSPPGGPVGGELFF.